Below, 3 T cell receptor beta chains from the same sample are listed, as sequenced in a study of CXCR4 blockade with PD-1 therapy in pancreatic cancer. The protocol was immunoSEQ multiplex PCR, while the TCRdb copy is restricted to in-frame clones and leaves out a portion. This repertoire shows more than 2,000 clones, under 45% found once; its top ten account for 15%. The sequencing sample was made of tumor tissue. The receptor set was obtained from a human donor with pancreatic ductal adenocarcinoma.

Relative to its sample, this clone is medium-sized (0.01 to 0.1%). This chain joins TRBV11-3 and TRBJ2-1; D could derive from TRBD1 or TRBD2 (5 bases each). Germline V CDR1 and CDR2: SGHNT, YENEEA. The CDR3 consists of 17 residues. V was clipped by 5 bases and J by 5 bases, with 22 bases between them. CDR3 in amino acids: CASSTQLGEYYNNEQFF. The CDR3 nucleotides are TGTGCCAGCAGCACCCAATTGGGGGAGTACTATAACAATGAGCAGTTCTTC.

V and J are TRBV2 and TRBJ2-3, with a weak D call TRBD1 (6 bases). The CDR3 spans 16 residues. Trimming cost V 6 bases and J 5 bases, with 21 bases left between them. Per the germline V gene, CDR1 is SNHLY and CDR2 is FYNNEI. The CDR3 sequence: CASSLYGTLGGDTQYF. CDR3 DNA sequence: TGTGCCAGCAGCCTATATGGGACACTCGGTGGAGATACGCAGTATTTT.

The CDR3 DNA follows: TGTGCCAGCAGCGTAGTTTCCCGAGAGACCCAGTACTTC. Translation: CASSVVSRETQYF. The chain uses TRBV9 and TRBJ2-5; D remains ambiguous. Germline assignment: CDR1 SGDLS and CDR2 YYNGEE. Deletions cut 0 bases from V and 4 bases from J, with 7 bases between. This CDR3 has 13 amino acids. Full variable domain (outside the CDR3, taken from reference TRBV9 and TRBJ2-5): DSGVTQTPKHLITATGQRVTLRCSPRSGDLSVYWYQQSLDQGLQFLIQYYNGEERAKGNILERFSAQQFPDLHSELNLSSLELGDSALYFCASSVVSRETQYFGPGTRLLVL.